The clone carrying this T cell receptor (beta chain) turned up a few times. The antigen is unknown. The data derive from a study of blood T cells in healthy people across ages. Study observations and caveats: Per million T cells, the diversity of TCR beta decreased roughly linearly as age advanced.

Trimming pared 2 bases from V and 0 bases from J, leaving 11 bases between. The CDR3 covers 15 residues. The germline gives CDR1 MGHRA, CDR2 YSYEKL. Primed by a sample-barcoded 5' primer and a J-beta primer mix, a second PCR proceeded for roughly 7 to 12 cycles. Through a template-switch adaptor with 12 random nucleotides, each cDNA molecule received a tag. Every sample gave at least 3 million paired-end reads containing CDR3. MiXCR, applied by TCRdb to the 5' RACE reads, yields one record per CDR3 protein. Of about 1.5 million distinct CDR3 sequences listed, roughly 43% are singletons. Each donor gave around 9.3 milliliters of peripheral blood.

The source is a woman aged 18-30 years in good health. This rearrangement joins TRBV4-1 to TRBJ2-7; a possible D gene is TRBD1 (5 bases). The sequencing sample was made of blood. CDR3 residues: CASSQTTASSYEQYF. The CDR3 coding sequence is TGCGCCAGCAGCCAAACGACAGCGAGCTCCTACGAGCAGTACTTC.